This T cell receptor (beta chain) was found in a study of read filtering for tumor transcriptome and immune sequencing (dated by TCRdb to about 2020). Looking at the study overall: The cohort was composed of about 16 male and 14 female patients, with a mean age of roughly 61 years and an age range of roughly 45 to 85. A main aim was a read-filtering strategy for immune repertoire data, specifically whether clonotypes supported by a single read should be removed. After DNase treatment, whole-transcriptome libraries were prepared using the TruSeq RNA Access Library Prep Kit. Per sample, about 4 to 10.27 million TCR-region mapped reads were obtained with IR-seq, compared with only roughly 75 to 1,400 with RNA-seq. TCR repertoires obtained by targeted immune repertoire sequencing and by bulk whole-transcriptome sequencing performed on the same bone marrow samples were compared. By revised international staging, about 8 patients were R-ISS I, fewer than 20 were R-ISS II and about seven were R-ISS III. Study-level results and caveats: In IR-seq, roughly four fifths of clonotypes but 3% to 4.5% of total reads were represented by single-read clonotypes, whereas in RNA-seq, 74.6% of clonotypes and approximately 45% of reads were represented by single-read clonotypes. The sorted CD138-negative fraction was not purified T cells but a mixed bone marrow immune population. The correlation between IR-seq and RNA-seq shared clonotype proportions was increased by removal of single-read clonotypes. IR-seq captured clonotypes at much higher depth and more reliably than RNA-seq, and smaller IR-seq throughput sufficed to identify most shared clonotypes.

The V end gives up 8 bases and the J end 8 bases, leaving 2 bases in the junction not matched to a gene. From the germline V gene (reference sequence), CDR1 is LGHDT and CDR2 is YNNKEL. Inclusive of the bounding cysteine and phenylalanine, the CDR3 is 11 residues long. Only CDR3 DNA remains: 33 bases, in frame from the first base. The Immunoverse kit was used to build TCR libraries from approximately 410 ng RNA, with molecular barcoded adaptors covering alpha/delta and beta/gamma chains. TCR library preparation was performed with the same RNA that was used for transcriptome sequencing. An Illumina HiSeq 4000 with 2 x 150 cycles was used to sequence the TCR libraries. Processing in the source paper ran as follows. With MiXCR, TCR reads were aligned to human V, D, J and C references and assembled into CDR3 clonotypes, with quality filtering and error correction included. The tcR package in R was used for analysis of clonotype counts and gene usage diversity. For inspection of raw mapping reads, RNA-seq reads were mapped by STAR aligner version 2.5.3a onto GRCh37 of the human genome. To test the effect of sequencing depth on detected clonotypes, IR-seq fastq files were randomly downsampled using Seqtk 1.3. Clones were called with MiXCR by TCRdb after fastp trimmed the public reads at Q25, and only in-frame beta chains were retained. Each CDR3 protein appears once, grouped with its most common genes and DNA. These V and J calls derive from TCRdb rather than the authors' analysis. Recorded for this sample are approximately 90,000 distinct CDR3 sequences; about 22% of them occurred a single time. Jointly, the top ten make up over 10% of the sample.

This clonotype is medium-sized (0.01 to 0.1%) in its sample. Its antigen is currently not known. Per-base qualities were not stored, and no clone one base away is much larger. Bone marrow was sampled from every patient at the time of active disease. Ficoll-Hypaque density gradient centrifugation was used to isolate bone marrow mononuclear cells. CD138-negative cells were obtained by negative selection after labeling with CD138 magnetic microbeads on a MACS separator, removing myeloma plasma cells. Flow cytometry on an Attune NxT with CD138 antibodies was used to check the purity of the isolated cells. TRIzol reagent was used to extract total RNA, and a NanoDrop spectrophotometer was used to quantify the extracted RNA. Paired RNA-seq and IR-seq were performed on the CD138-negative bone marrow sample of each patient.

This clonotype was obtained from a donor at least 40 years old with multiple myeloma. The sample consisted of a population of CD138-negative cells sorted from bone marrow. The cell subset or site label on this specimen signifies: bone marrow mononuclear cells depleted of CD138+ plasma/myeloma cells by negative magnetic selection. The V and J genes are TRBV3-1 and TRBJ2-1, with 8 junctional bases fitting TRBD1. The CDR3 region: CASLRGHEQFF. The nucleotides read TGTGCCAGCCTCAGGGGGCATGAGCAGTTCTTC.